Below, one T cell receptor beta chain is given with its context. Its antigen is unknown. Generated by immunoSEQ multiplex PCR, the TCRdb table keeps only in-frame clones and is missing some. The table has about 130,000 clones, roughly 93% seen once. This record belongs to a study of T cell responses to AZD1222 COVID-19 vaccine. Study information: Combined were second doses at about 4 or about 12 weeks. Study findings and constraints: The sample set comprised mostly white British donors with more females, and clonal diversity was possibly underestimated. Spike regions recognized by vaccine-associated CD4 TCRs spanned the protein, led by 160-218 and 743-854.

Trimming pared 6 bases from V and 7 bases from J, leaving 13 bases between. CDR3 length: 13 amino acids. The V gene's germline CDR1 is LNHDA and CDR2 SQIVND (reference sequence). The chain links TRBV19 to TRBJ1-5, with TRBD1 as a possible D gene (6 bases). The specimen comprised peripheral blood, sampled on day 0 of AZD1222 vaccination. This clonotype was obtained from an adult in good health. The CDR3 DNA reads as TGTGCCAGTAGGCACAGGGATGGGCAGCCCCAGCATTTT. This encodes CASRHRDGQPQHF. Based on the CDR3 plus reference TRBV19 and TRBJ1-5, the full variable domain is DGGITQSPKYLFRKEGQNVTLSCEQNLNHDAMYWYRQDPGQGLRLIYYSQIVNDFQKGDIAEGYSVSREKKESFPLTVTSAQKNPTAFYLCASRHRDGQPQHFGDGTRLSIL.